Presented here are 23 T cell receptor beta chains from one specimen sequenced in a study of blood T cells in healthy people across ages. A second PCR, run for about 7 to 11 cycles, used a sample-barcoded 5' primer plus a J-beta primer mix. TCRdb analysed the 5' RACE reads with MiXCR anew, one entry per CDR3 protein. This table has roughly 1 million distinct CDR3 sequences, around 27% appearing once. These data were also reused for a study on T cells of mothers and their children.

Material for sequencing was blood. All receptors derive from a girl aged 2 to 9 in good health.

This clonotype appeared a few times. The chain joins TRBV6-2 or TRBV6-3 to TRBJ1-5; 8 bases match TRBD1. Losses at the gene ends were 5 bases for V and 2 bases for J; bases not matched to a gene: 2. The CDR3 is 14 residues long. The germline V gene encodes CDR1 MNHEY and CDR2 SVGEGT. This chain's CDR3 is CASSADRGNQPQHF. The CDR3 DNA sequence: TGTGCCAGCAGTGCGGACAGGGGCAATCAGCCCCAGCATTTT.

The rearrangement joins TRBV29-1 to TRBJ2-5; possibly TRBD1 for D (6 bases). CDR1 SQVTM and CDR2 ANQGSEA come from the germline V gene. This CDR3 is built from 13 residues. Between the trimmed V and J ends, which lost 4 bases and 5 bases, there was a span of 14 bases. The CDR3 reads CSVGRGQGETQYF. CDR3 nucleotide sequence: TGCAGCGTTGGCAGGGGCCAAGGGGAGACCCAGTACTTC.

This clonotype was found many times. This chain links TRBV29-1 with TRBJ2-4, with D unresolved. The germline V gene encodes CDR1 SQVTM and CDR2 ANQGSEA. Trimming removed 4 bases from V and 0 bases from J, with 10 bases in between. The CDR3 runs to 14 residues. In nucleotides, the CDR3 is TGCAGCGTTGTAAGTGGGATAGCCAAAAACATTCAGTACTTC. Amino acids: CSVVSGIAKNIQYF.

The chain combines TRBV7-9 with TRBJ2-5; maybe TRBD1 (6 bases). Germline-derived CDR1 and CDR2 are SEHNR and FQNEAQ (reference sequence). This CDR3 spans 15 amino acids. V lost 5 bases, J lost 5 bases, and 18 bases lay in between. CDR3 sequence (DNA): TGTGCCAGCAGCGTCCGGGACACCCGTCCGGAGACCCAGTACTTC. Protein sequence: CASSVRDTRPETQYF.

The rearrangement links TRBV20-1 to TRBJ2-1; the match to TRBD2 covers 15 bases. This CDR3 spans 15 amino acids. The J segment lost 8 bases and the V segment lost 3 bases, leaving 5 bases of the junction unmatched. Germline V gene lookup returns CDR1 DFQATT and CDR2 SNEGSKA (reference sequence). CDR3 DNA: TGCAGTGCTAGTGTCGGGACTAGCGGGGGGTATGAGCAGTTCTTC. Translated: CSASVGTSGGYEQFF.

This chain uses TRBV6-2 or TRBV6-3 with TRBJ2-4; perhaps TRBD2 as D (6 bases). Trimming removed 7 bases from V and 6 bases from J, with 10 bases in between. Germline V lookup: CDR1 MNHEY, CDR2 SVGEGT. The CDR3 covers 12 residues. The chain's CDR3 is CASKEGLNIQYF. The CDR3 DNA follows: TGTGCCAGCAAGGAGGGTCTAAACATTCAGTACTTC.

This clonotype was counted only a few times. V and J are TRBV10-3 and TRBJ2-4; D may be TRBD1 or TRBD2 (7 bases each). CDR3 length: 18 amino acids. V was shortened by 3 bases and J by 6 bases, with 24 bases between the two germline ends. CDR1 is ENHRY and CDR2 is SYGVKD in the germline V gene. The CDR3 protein is CAISDKRGVKQGLNIQYF. The CDR3 nucleotides read TGTGCCATCAGTGATAAGCGGGGAGTTAAACAGGGGTTAAACATTCAGTACTTC.

The chain carries TRBV7-3 and TRBJ2-1; no definite D call. V dropped 0 bases and J dropped 3 bases, with 9 bases sitting between them. Germline V gene lookup returns CDR1 SGHTA and CDR2 FQGTGA. The CDR3 runs 15 residues. CDR3 coding DNA: TGTGCCAGCAGCTTAACCCCTTCACTCTACAATGAGCAGTTCTTC. Translated, it gives CASSLTPSLYNEQFF.

This clonotype was counted between two and nine times. Written as DNA, the CDR3 is TGTGCCATCAGTGGGTCATCTGTGGCCCAGTACTTC. Its protein product is CAISGSSVAQYF. V and J are TRBV10-3 and TRBJ2-5; D not resolved. The ends were cut back, 4 bases at V and 9 bases at J, with 12 bases in the middle. This CDR3 is built from 12 residues. CDR1 is ENHRY, CDR2 SYGVKD, per germline.

This chain links TRBV11-2 with TRBJ2-5; unclear D gene. Trimming took 7 bases from V and 2 from J, leaving 5 bases between them. The germline V gene has CDR1 SGHAT and CDR2 FQNNGV. The CDR3 consists of 11 residues. CDR3 sequence reads: CASKKQETQYF. CDR3 DNA sequence: TGTGCCAGCAAGAAACAAGAGACCCAGTACTTC.

The chain combines TRBV29-1 with TRBJ1-1; 7 nucleotides agree with TRBD1. The V and J ends lost 7 bases and 5 bases, in that order; junction bases with no gene match: 10. Germline lookup yields CDR1 SQVTM and CDR2 ANQGSEA. CDR3 length: 13 amino acids. The CDR3 loop reads CSGETGRRTEAFF. In DNA, the CDR3 is TGCAGCGGAGAGACAGGGAGAAGGACTGAAGCTTTCTTT.

This chain connects TRBV28 to TRBJ2-1, with D possibly TRBD2 on 6 matching bases. The CDR3 is made up of 13 amino acids. The germline V and J ends were trimmed by 3 bases and 8 bases, with 11 bases remaining between them. The germline V gene has CDR1 MDHEN and CDR2 SYDVKM. The CDR3 DNA is TGTGCCAGCAGTTTTATTAGCGGTGATGAGCAGTTCTTC. Its protein is CASSFISGDEQFF.

In its sample, this clonotype was seen a few times. V usage is TRBV19 and J usage is TRBJ2-1; D gene ambiguous. The CDR3 contains 14 residues. Per the germline V gene, CDR1 is LNHDA and CDR2 is SQIVND (reference sequence). V lost 4 bases, J lost 0 bases, and 7 bases lay in between. The CDR3 nucleotides read TGTGCCAGTAGTACTGGCTTCTCCTACAATGAGCAGTTCTTC. Translating gives CASSTGFSYNEQFF.

This clonotype was observed a handful of times. At one boundary the junction diverges from the germline segment, which might be a read error. The chain carries TRBV10-3 and TRBJ2-2; TRBD1 is a possible D gene (6 bases). The CDR3 is made up of 13 amino acids. Germline V gene sequence: CDR1 ENHRY, CDR2 SYGVKD. This CDR3 is CAIEQGYTGELFF. The CDR3 DNA sequence: TGCGCCATCGAACAGGGTTACACCGGGGAGCTGTTTTTT.

This clonotype was detected once. The V call is TRBV7-3, the J call TRBJ2-1; possible D gene TRBD2, 6 bases. Germline V gene data show CDR1 as SGHTA and CDR2 as FQGTGA. The CDR3 covers 16 residues. The V gene lost 0 bases and the J gene lost 4 bases, with 13 bases spanning the gap. The CDR3 region is CASSLTSTRGYNEQFF. CDR3 nucleotides: TGTGCCAGCAGCTTAACGTCGACTAGGGGATACAATGAGCAGTTCTTC.

The CDR3 spells CTSSLLGSETYNEQFF. DNA of the CDR3: TGTACCAGCAGCTTATTAGGTAGCGAGACCTACAATGAGCAGTTCTTC. The rearrangement joins TRBV7-2 to TRBJ2-1, with a tentative D call TRBD2 (5 bases). The CDR3 spans 16 residues. V gave up 2 bases and J gave up 2 bases, with 13 bases separating them. The germline CDR1 and CDR2 sequences are SGHTA and FQGNSA. Combining the CDR3 with reference TRBV7-2 and TRBJ2-1 gives the whole variable domain GAGVSQSPSNKVTEKGKDVELRCDPISGHTALYWYRQSLGQGLEFLIYFQGNSAPDKSGLPSDRFSAERTGGSVSTLTIQRTQQEDSAVYLCTSSLLGSETYNEQFFGPGTRLTVL.

The chain couples TRBV29-1 to TRBJ2-7, with D unresolved. V was clipped by 0 bases and J by 6 bases, with 12 bases between them. The V gene's germline CDR1 is SQVTM and CDR2 ANQGSEA. CDR3 length equals 13 residues. The CDR3 DNA reads as TGCAGCGTTGAAGATTGGGTTACAGCCGAGCAGTACTTC. Translation: CSVEDWVTAEQYF.

This clonotype came up a few times. The V and J genes are TRBV6-5 and TRBJ2-2; 7 bases agree with TRBD2. Germline V gene lookup returns CDR1 MNHEY and CDR2 SVGAGI. The J segment lost 7 bases and the V segment lost 10 bases, leaving 12 bases of the junction unmatched. The CDR3 consists of 14 residues. CDR3 protein: CATVASGNHGELFF. CDR3 DNA: TGTGCCACCGTAGCTAGCGGAAATCACGGGGAGCTGTTTTTT.

The rearrangement links TRBV20-1 to TRBJ1-1; 8 nucleotides agree with TRBD1. Per germline, CDR1 DFQATT and CDR2 SNEGSKA (reference sequence). CDR3 length: 14 amino acids. V trimming: 6 bases; J trimming: 5 bases; junction bases outside the gene matches: 11. CDR3 DNA sequence: TGCAGTGCAGAGGACAGGGATAATTATACTGAAGCTTTCTTT. Translating gives CSAEDRDNYTEAFF.

About this clonotype itself: A junction boundary mismatches the germline segment, possibly from a read error. The chain is built from TRBV7-3 and TRBJ2-4; D may be TRBD1 or TRBD2 (5 bases each). Germline CDR1 reads SGHTA; CDR2 reads FQGTGA. The CDR3 length is 13 residues. This CDR3 reads CAGSIIRDNIQYF. The CDR3 DNA sequence: TGTGCCGGCAGCATCATAAGGGACAACATTCAGTACTTC. Together with reference TRBV7-3 and TRBJ2-4, the CDR3 gives the full variable domain: GAGVSQTPSNKVTEKGKYVELRCDPISGHTALYWYRQSLGQGPEFLIYFQGTGAADDSGLPNDRFFAVRPEGSVSTLKIQRTERGDSAVYLCAGSIIRDNIQYFGAGTRLSVL.

This chain connects TRBV9 to TRBJ2-5; D is unresolved. The J call may be wrong; the DNA end is better matched by TRBJ2-7. Germline V lookup: CDR1 SGDLS, CDR2 YYNGEE. This CDR3 is built from 15 residues. CDR3 nucleotides: TGTGCCAGCAGCGGCCGGGCCCCGCTCCCTTACGAGCAGTACTTC. It encodes CASSGRAPLPYEQYF.

The chain carries TRBV27 and TRBJ2-3, with D hard to call. The CDR3 has 12 amino acids. Trimming stripped 6 bases from V and 5 bases from J, with 9 bases between. CDR1 and CDR2 (germline): MNHEY, SMNVEV (reference sequence). The CDR3 nucleotides read TGTGCCAGCAGGTTTGGCTTAGATACGCAGTATTTT. It encodes CASRFGLDTQYF.

This clonotype was recorded at least ten times. This chain connects TRBV7-2 to TRBJ2-1; D ambiguous. The CDR3 is made up of 15 amino acids. V lost 0 bases and J 0 bases, leaving 6 bases between the germline ends. The germline gives CDR1 SGHTA, CDR2 FQGNSA. CDR3 in DNA: TGTGCCAGCAGCTTAGCGTCCTCCTCCTACAATGAGCAGTTCTTC. This gives the protein CASSLASSSYNEQFF.